This TCR beta chain was captured by sequencing in a study of TIL therapy for anti-PD-1-resistant metastatic lung cancer. Background on the study: Patients then received nivolumab; progressors got lymphodepletion, TIL and IL-2. By whole-exome sequencing, median non-synonymous tumor mutation burden was roughly 1.6 mutations per megabase.

The time point is: pre-treatment sample, taken before nivolumab and TIL therapy. Study results and limitations: After infusion, TIL clonotypes partly replaced peripheral T cells and declined over months.

Germline CDR1 is SGHNT and CDR2 is YENEEA. The CDR3 length is 14 residues. Between the trimmed V and J ends, which lost 5 bases and 4 bases, there was a span of 13 bases. For this clone: As yet, its antigen is unknown.

This was the immunoSEQ v3 assay. Survey-level samples got 1.5 million to 2.5 million read pairs; deep-level samples got about 5-6.5 million. The table came from immunoSEQ multiplex PCR; TCRdb's copy has only in-frame clones and leaves some out. Among about 59,000 clones, roughly 77% were seen once, and the ten largest hold just under 3%. V is TRBV11-3 and J is TRBJ2-3; tentative D call: TRBD2 (6 bases). Sequencing used blood, obtained at baseline. This receptor was obtained from a person aged 25 to 80 with non-small cell lung cancer. Written as DNA, the CDR3 is TGTGCCAGCAGCCCCCTCGGCGGGGCAGATACGCAGTATTTT. This translates into CASSPLGGADTQYF.